A selection of T cell receptor beta chains follows, all from one sample in a study of T cell changes during pregnancy in multiple sclerosis. The method was immunoSEQ multiplex PCR; TCRdb's version includes in-frame clones alone and lacks a portion of them. The table records about 32,000 clones, roughly 90% of them present only once. This specimen was CD8+ T cells from peripheral blood mononuclear cells, taken in the first trimester of pregnancy. These receptor sequences come from a female donor with multiple sclerosis, enrolled in a pregnancy study. Each CDR3 is given with its conserved first and last residue. Each record gives: J gene, clone size, CDR3 length, D gene, V gene, CDR3 DNA, CDR3 protein. D genes are given only for firm matches. Part of the rows lack a size; the others show once, few, many or a class for expanded clones.

>TRBJ2-3|NA|16|NA|TRBV9
TGTGCCAGCAGCTACCTGGGGAGGGGGAGCACAGATACGCAGTATTTT
CASSYLGRGSTDTQYF
>TRBJ2-7|NA|15|TRBD1|TRBV6-6
TGTGCCAGCAGTCCCCGGACAGGGAATCCTCTCGAGCAGTACTTC
CASSPRTGNPLEQYF
>TRBJ1-2|once|15|NA|TRBV5-1
TGCGCCAGCAGCTTGGCCGGGGGGACTACCTATGGCTACACCTTC
CASSLAGGTTYGYTF
>TRBJ2-2|NA|12|NA|TRBV11-2
TGTGCCAGCAGCTTAGTTTTCAGGGAGCTGTTTTTT
CASSLVFRELFF
>TRBJ2-3|NA|15|NA|TRBV6-4
TGTGCCAGCAGTGACTCGAGGGATCCGCACGGTACGCAGTATTTT
CASSDSRDPHGTQYF
>TRBJ1-1|once|15|NA|TRBV19
TGTGCCAGTACGATCCCTGGGGGCAGTAACACTGAAGCTTTCTTT
CASTIPGGSNTEAFF
>TRBJ2-1|NA|14|NA|TRBV10-2
TGCGCCAGCAGTGAGGTCGCAGGGTCTGAGGAGCAGTTCTTC
CASSEVAGSEEQFF
>TRBJ2-7|few|15|TRBD2|TRBV7-6
TGTGCCAGCAGCTTCATAGGACTAGCGCTCTACGAGCAGTACTTC
CASSFIGLALYEQYF
>TRBJ1-1|once|13|TRBD1|TRBV28
TGTGCCAGCAGTTTATTGACAGGGGGTGAGGCTTTCTTT
CASSLLTGGEAFF
>TRBJ2-1|NA|15|TRBD2|TRBV6-1
TGTGCCAGCAGCATGAGCGGGAGCTCCTACAATGAGCAGTTCTTC
CASSMSGSSYNEQFF